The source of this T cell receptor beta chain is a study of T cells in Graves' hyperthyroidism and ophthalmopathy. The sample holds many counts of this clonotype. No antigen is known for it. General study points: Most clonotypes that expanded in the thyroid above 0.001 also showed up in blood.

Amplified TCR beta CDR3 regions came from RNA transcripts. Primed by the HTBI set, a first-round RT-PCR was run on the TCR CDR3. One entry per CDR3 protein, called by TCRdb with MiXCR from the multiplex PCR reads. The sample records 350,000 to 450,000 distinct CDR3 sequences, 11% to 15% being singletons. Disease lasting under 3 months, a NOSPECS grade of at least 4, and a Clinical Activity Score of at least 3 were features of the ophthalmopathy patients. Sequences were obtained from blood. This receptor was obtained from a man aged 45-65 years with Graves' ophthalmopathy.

The CDR3 sequence: CASSQGVGSSYNEQFF. In DNA form, the CDR3 reads TGTGCCAGCAGCCAAGGGGTCGGTAGCTCCTACAATGAGCAGTTCTTC. V is TRBV3-1 and J is TRBJ2-1; D unresolved. The V end lost 1 base, the J end lost 0 bases, and 10 bases lay between the germline ends. Germline-derived CDR1 and CDR2 are LGHDT and YNNKEL (reference sequence). This CDR3 region has 16 residues.